This paragraph covers one T cell receptor beta chain sequence. Its antigen is currently unknown. This sample is part of a study of chemoradiotherapy in HPV16-positive cancers. Study-wide findings and caveats: In HPV16-positive patients, HPV-responsive T-cell expansion tracked better recurrence-free survival. Candidate HPV-specific clones and E7-related TCR motifs grew in tumor during treatment.

Profiled with immunoSEQ multiplex PCR; TCRdb holds only in-frame clones, not every one. This table has approximately 4,200 clones, 90% to 95% appearing once. V gave up 7 bases and J gave up 0 bases; unmatched junction bases: 7. The germline V gene has CDR1 SGHRS and CDR2 YFSETQ. The CDR3 length is 16 residues. The source is a human donor with HPV-associated anogenital cancer. Source: tumor tissue, taken from a patient who underwent chemoradiotherapy. The V and J genes are TRBV5-1 and TRBJ2-1; 10 bases are shared with TRBD2. The CDR3 loop reads CASVAGGSSSYNEQFF. Written as DNA, the CDR3 is TGCGCCAGCGTAGCGGGGGGTTCTAGCTCCTACAATGAGCAGTTCTTC.